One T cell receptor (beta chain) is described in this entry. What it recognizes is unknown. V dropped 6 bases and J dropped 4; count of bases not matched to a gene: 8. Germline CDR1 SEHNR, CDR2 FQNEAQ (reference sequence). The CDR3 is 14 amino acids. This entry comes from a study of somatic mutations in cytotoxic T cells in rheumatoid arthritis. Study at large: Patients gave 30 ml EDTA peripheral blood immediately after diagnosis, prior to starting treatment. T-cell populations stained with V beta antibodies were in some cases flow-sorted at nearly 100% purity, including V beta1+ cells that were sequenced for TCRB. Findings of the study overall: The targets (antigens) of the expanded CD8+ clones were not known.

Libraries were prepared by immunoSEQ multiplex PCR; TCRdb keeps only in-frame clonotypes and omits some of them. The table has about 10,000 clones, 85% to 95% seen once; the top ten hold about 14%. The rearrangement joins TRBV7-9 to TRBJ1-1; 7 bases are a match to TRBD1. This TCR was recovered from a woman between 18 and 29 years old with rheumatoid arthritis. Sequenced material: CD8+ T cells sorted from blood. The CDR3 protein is CASSFSGGGTEAFF. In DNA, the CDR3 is TGTGCCAGCAGTTTTTCAGGGGGTGGCACTGAAGCTTTCTTT. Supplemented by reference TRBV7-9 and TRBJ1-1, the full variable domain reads DTGVSQNPRHKITKRGQNVTFRCDPISEHNRLYWYRQTLGQGPEFLTYFQNEAQLEKSRLLSDRFSAERPKGSFSTLEIQRTEQGDSAMYLCASSFSGGGTEAFFGQGTRLTVV.